This T cell receptor beta chain stems from a study of Ad26.COV2.S vaccination and SARS-CoV-2 variants. Study-level background: Into the muscle, Ad26.COV2.S was dosed once or twice, 56 days apart.

General observations from the study: Placebo recipients had lower spike-specific TCR breadth than vaccine recipients. Across vaccine and placebo recipients, the breadth of non-spike TCRs was similar.

The protocol was immunoSEQ multiplex PCR, while the TCRdb copy is restricted to in-frame clones and leaves out a portion. Of about 350,000 clones listed, about 87% are singletons. With regard to this clone: The antigen is unknown.

Germline assignment: CDR1 ENHRY and CDR2 SYGVKD. The CDR3 sequence is 17 residues long. V shed 2 bases and J 5 bases; nucleotides not matched to a gene: 13. Treatment specified: roughly 20 received Ad26.COV2.S at low or high dose, single or two shots; 5 received placebo; per-sample allocation not given. The investigators took samples on day 63 after the first vaccine or placebo injection. This person who donated was an adult of 18-55 years in Boston. The gene calls are TRBV10-3 and TRBJ2-7; TRBD1 agrees at 9 bases. The receptor was derived from a person between 18 and 59 years old who received the Ad26.COV2.S COVID-19 vaccine or a placebo. This specimen consisted of peripheral blood, obtained in a trial of Ad26.COV2.S vaccine versus placebo. The CDR3 sequence: CAISETLPGQGPNEQYF. The CDR3 DNA reads as TGTGCCATCAGTGAGACGCTCCCGGGACAGGGCCCGAACGAGCAGTACTTC.